Listed below are T cell receptor beta chains from one sample, sequenced in a study of cytomegalovirus exposure and HLA in healthy donors. Sequencing used immunoSEQ multiplex PCR; TCRdb keeps in-frame clones, though not all of them. The table has 150,000 to 200,000 clones, over 70% seen once. The sample was PBMCs. The receptors stem from a woman between 35 and 50 years old in good health and CMV-seronegative. Each CDR3 is given with its conserved first and last residue. A D gene is named only where the DNA matches it firmly. Clone size is shown for a subset of rows, as once, few, many or a class of expanded clone.

j_gene: TRBJ1-4; abundance: once; len: 14; d_gene: NA; v_gene: TRBV7-9; CDR3nt: TGTGCCAGCAGCGCCCAGGGGCGCGATGAAAAACTGTTTTTT; CDR3aa: CASSAQGRDEKLFF
j_gene: TRBJ2-2; abundance: NA; len: 13; d_gene: NA; v_gene: TRBV5-1; CDR3nt: TGCGCCAGCAGCTATGGCTGGACCGGGGAGCTGTTTTTT; CDR3aa: CASSYGWTGELFF
j_gene: TRBJ2-3; abundance: NA; len: 16; d_gene: NA; v_gene: TRBV2; CDR3nt: TGTGCCAGCAGTGAACCGGACATTACGGCGACAGATACGCAGTATTTT; CDR3aa: CASSEPDITATDTQYF
j_gene: TRBJ2-3; abundance: NA; len: 14; d_gene: TRBD2; v_gene: TRBV29-1; CDR3nt: TGCAGCGTTCGAATAGCGGGGGGGACAGATACGCAGTATTTT; CDR3aa: CSVRIAGGTDTQYF
j_gene: TRBJ2-5; abundance: NA; len: 17; d_gene: TRBD2; v_gene: TRBV4-1; CDR3nt: TGCGCCAGCAGCCCGAGGGGGCTAGCGGGGACTTCAGAGACCCAGTACTTC; CDR3aa: CASSPRGLAGTSETQYF
j_gene: TRBJ1-5; abundance: NA; len: 12; d_gene: NA; v_gene: TRBV10-3; CDR3nt: TGTGCCATCAAAGACAGAGATCAGCCCCAGCATTTT; CDR3aa: CAIKDRDQPQHF
j_gene: TRBJ1-2; abundance: NA; len: 13; d_gene: NA; v_gene: TRBV28; CDR3nt: TGTGCCAGCAGACTACAGGGCCACTATGGCTACACCTTC; CDR3aa: CASRLQGHYGYTF
j_gene: TRBJ1-1; abundance: NA; len: 14; d_gene: NA; v_gene: TRBV4-1; CDR3nt: TGCGCCAGCAGCCTGATGAGGGTGAACACTGAAGCTTTCTTT; CDR3aa: CASSLMRVNTEAFF
j_gene: TRBJ2-2; abundance: NA; len: 16; d_gene: TRBD2; v_gene: TRBV7-2; CDR3nt: TGTGCCAGCAGCTTAGCGGGGGGGGCGAACACCGGGGAGCTGTTTTTT; CDR3aa: CASSLAGGANTGELFF
j_gene: TRBJ1-6; abundance: NA; len: 15; d_gene: NA; v_gene: TRBV5-1; CDR3nt: TGCGCCAGCAGCTTGGCCGCAGGGGTCGGATCACCCCTCCACTTT; CDR3aa: CASSLAAGVGSPLHF
j_gene: TRBJ2-7; abundance: NA; len: 13; d_gene: NA; v_gene: TRBV10-3; CDR3nt: TGTGCCATCACGCAGGATCCCTCCTACGAGCAGTACTTC; CDR3aa: CAITQDPSYEQYF
j_gene: TRBJ2-7; abundance: NA; len: 14; d_gene: TRBD2; v_gene: TRBV15; CDR3nt: TGTGCCACCAGCAGAGAACTAGCGACCCACGAGCAGTACTTC; CDR3aa: CATSRELATHEQYF
j_gene: TRBJ2-7; abundance: NA; len: 15; d_gene: NA; v_gene: TRBV4-2; CDR3nt: TGTGCCAGCAGCCCGGGAAGGGGGAGCTCCTACGAGCAGTACTTC; CDR3aa: CASSPGRGSSYEQYF
j_gene: TRBJ2-7; abundance: NA; len: 15; d_gene: TRBD2; v_gene: TRBV6-5; CDR3nt: TGTGCCAGCAGTTATTCGAGCGGGAGTTCCAACGAGCAGTACTTC; CDR3aa: CASSYSSGSSNEQYF
j_gene: TRBJ2-2; abundance: NA; len: 14; d_gene: TRBD1; v_gene: TRBV6-5; CDR3nt: TGTGCCAGCAGTTACAACAGGGGTAACGGGGAGCTGTTTTTT; CDR3aa: CASSYNRGNGELFF
j_gene: TRBJ1-4; abundance: NA; len: 13; d_gene: NA; v_gene: TRBV27; CDR3nt: TGTGCCAGCAGTCCTCTGGGGGGTGAAAAACTGTTTTTT; CDR3aa: CASSPLGGEKLFF
j_gene: TRBJ2-7; abundance: NA; len: 16; d_gene: TRBD1; v_gene: TRBV4-2; CDR3nt: TGTGCCAGCAGCCAAGATCCCGGGACAGGGGAGTACGAGCAGTACTTC; CDR3aa: CASSQDPGTGEYEQYF
j_gene: TRBJ2-1; abundance: NA; len: 15; d_gene: TRBD2; v_gene: TRBV29-1; CDR3nt: TGCAGCGTTGAAGAGGCTAGCGGGCCCTACAATGAGCAGTTCTTC; CDR3aa: CSVEEASGPYNEQFF
j_gene: TRBJ1-4; abundance: few; len: 14; d_gene: NA; v_gene: TRBV5-6; CDR3nt: TGTGCCAGCAACCCAAACGGCCAGGATGAAAAACTGTTTTTT; CDR3aa: CASNPNGQDEKLFF
j_gene: TRBJ1-1; abundance: NA; len: 12; d_gene: TRBD1; v_gene: TRBV7-2; CDR3nt: TGTGCCAGCAGGCCGGGACAGGGGAAAGCTTTCTTT; CDR3aa: CASRPGQGKAFF
j_gene: TRBJ2-3; abundance: NA; len: 15; d_gene: NA; v_gene: TRBV7-2; CDR3nt: TGTGCCAGCAGCGGACGAGGGCGGGGCACAGATACGCAGTATTTT; CDR3aa: CASSGRGRGTDTQYF
j_gene: TRBJ1-1; abundance: NA; len: 13; d_gene: TRBD1; v_gene: TRBV5-4; CDR3nt: TGTGCCAGCAGCAGGGACAGGGTAGCTGAAGCTTTCTTT; CDR3aa: CASSRDRVAEAFF
j_gene: TRBJ2-7; abundance: NA; len: 15; d_gene: TRBD2; v_gene: TRBV28; CDR3nt: TGTGCCAGCAGTTTCCAAACTAGCGGGGGCCACGAGCAGTACTTC; CDR3aa: CASSFQTSGGHEQYF
j_gene: TRBJ2-5; abundance: NA; len: 17; d_gene: TRBD2; v_gene: TRBV4-1; CDR3nt: TGCGCCAGCAGCCATACCCTCGGGACTAGCGTCCAAGAGACCCAGTACTTC; CDR3aa: CASSHTLGTSVQETQYF
j_gene: TRBJ1-2; abundance: NA; len: 14; d_gene: NA; v_gene: TRBV19; CDR3nt: TGTGCCAGTAGCTCACAGGGCTCCCTGGGCGGCTACACCTTC; CDR3aa: CASSSQGSLGGYTF
j_gene: TRBJ2-6; abundance: NA; len: 17; d_gene: NA; v_gene: TRBV7-2; CDR3nt: TGTGCCAGCAGCCCCCAGGGGGGCCACTCTGGGGCCAACGTCCTGACTTTC; CDR3aa: CASSPQGGHSGANVLTF
j_gene: TRBJ1-4; abundance: NA; len: 14; d_gene: NA; v_gene: TRBV28; CDR3nt: TGTGCCAGCAGTTTATGGGGGGGCGGGGGAAAACTGTTTTTT; CDR3aa: CASSLWGGGGKLFF
j_gene: TRBJ2-3; abundance: once; len: 16; d_gene: TRBD2; v_gene: TRBV5-8; CDR3nt: TGTGCCAGCAGCTTGGGGACTAGCGGGAATACAGATACGCAGTATTTT; CDR3aa: CASSLGTSGNTDTQYF
j_gene: TRBJ2-3; abundance: few; len: 15; d_gene: NA; v_gene: TRBV9; CDR3nt: TGTGCCAGCAGCCCCTCCCCAGGGGTAGTAGATACGCAGTATTTT; CDR3aa: CASSPSPGVVDTQYF
j_gene: TRBJ2-7; abundance: NA; len: 15; d_gene: NA; v_gene: TRBV27; CDR3nt: TGTGCCAGCAGTTTATCGGGCCTCTACTTCTACGAGCAGTACTTC; CDR3aa: CASSLSGLYFYEQYF
j_gene: TRBJ2-3; abundance: NA; len: 16; d_gene: TRBD2; v_gene: TRBV5-1; CDR3nt: TGCGCCAGCAGCTTAGCTAGCGGGAGGCCAGCCGATACGCAGTATTTT; CDR3aa: CASSLASGRPADTQYF
j_gene: TRBJ2-7; abundance: few; len: 15; d_gene: TRBD1; v_gene: TRBV6-5; CDR3nt: TGTGCCAGCAGCGGGACAGGGCGTACCTCCTACGAGCAGTACTTC; CDR3aa: CASSGTGRTSYEQYF
j_gene: TRBJ2-1; abundance: NA; len: 12; d_gene: NA; v_gene: TRBV4-2; CDR3nt: TGTGCCAGCAGCCAAGTAACCGGGGAGCAGTTCTTC; CDR3aa: CASSQVTGEQFF
j_gene: TRBJ2-3; abundance: NA; len: 14; d_gene: NA; v_gene: TRBV11-2; CDR3nt: TGTGCCAGCGCTAGTCGGCTAAGCACAGATACGCAGTATTTT; CDR3aa: CASASRLSTDTQYF
j_gene: TRBJ2-3; abundance: NA; len: 13; d_gene: NA; v_gene: TRBV29-1; CDR3nt: TGCAGCGTTGACTATCCTAACACAGATACGCAGTATTTT; CDR3aa: CSVDYPNTDTQYF
j_gene: TRBJ1-4; abundance: NA; len: 14; d_gene: NA; v_gene: TRBV6-5; CDR3nt: TGTGCCAGCAGTTACGGACAATTCAATGAAAAACTGTTTTTT; CDR3aa: CASSYGQFNEKLFF
j_gene: TRBJ2-7; abundance: NA; len: 14; d_gene: NA; v_gene: TRBV11-2; CDR3nt: TGTGCCAGCAGCTTCGAGGACAGATACTACGAGCAGTACTTC; CDR3aa: CASSFEDRYYEQYF
j_gene: TRBJ2-6; abundance: NA; len: 15; d_gene: NA; v_gene: TRBV5-4; CDR3nt: TGTGCCAGCAGCGTTTGGGGGGCTGGGGCCAACGTCCTGACTTTC; CDR3aa: CASSVWGAGANVLTF
j_gene: TRBJ2-5; abundance: NA; len: 15; d_gene: TRBD1; v_gene: TRBV19; CDR3nt: TGTGCCAGTAGTATGGTGGGACAGGGCGAGGAGACCCAGTACTTC; CDR3aa: CASSMVGQGEETQYF
j_gene: TRBJ2-1; abundance: NA; len: 17; d_gene: TRBD1; v_gene: TRBV10-3; CDR3nt: TGTGCCATCAGTGAGTCCTCCCGGGACAGAGTATACAATGAGCAGTTCTTC; CDR3aa: CAISESSRDRVYNEQFF
j_gene: TRBJ2-5; abundance: NA; len: 15; d_gene: NA; v_gene: TRBV6-6; CDR3nt: TGTGCCAGCAGTTATCCCGGGACACCCCAAGAGACCCAGTACTTC; CDR3aa: CASSYPGTPQETQYF
j_gene: TRBJ2-2; abundance: NA; len: 13; d_gene: NA; v_gene: TRBV6-1; CDR3nt: TGTGCCAGCAGTGGCGAGCGCACCGGGGAGCTGTTTTTT; CDR3aa: CASSGERTGELFF
j_gene: TRBJ1-5; abundance: NA; len: 13; d_gene: TRBD1; v_gene: TRBV2; CDR3nt: TGTGCCAGCAGGGGACAGGGGAATCAGCCCCAGCATTTT; CDR3aa: CASRGQGNQPQHF
j_gene: TRBJ2-7; abundance: few; len: 15; d_gene: TRBD1; v_gene: TRBV7-3; CDR3nt: TGTGCCAGCAGTCGAGATGGGACAGGGCCCTACGAGCAGTACTTC; CDR3aa: CASSRDGTGPYEQYF
j_gene: TRBJ2-1; abundance: NA; len: 14; d_gene: TRBD2; v_gene: TRBV5-1; CDR3nt: TGCGCCAGCAGCTCAACTAGCGGGGTCGTTGAGCAGTTCTTC; CDR3aa: CASSSTSGVVEQFF
j_gene: TRBJ2-7; abundance: NA; len: 15; d_gene: TRBD1; v_gene: TRBV11-3; CDR3nt: TGTGCCAGCAGCCCAAGGACAGGGGGCTTCTACGAGCAGTACTTC; CDR3aa: CASSPRTGGFYEQYF
j_gene: TRBJ2-5; abundance: NA; len: 14; d_gene: TRBD2; v_gene: TRBV10-1; CDR3nt: TGCGCCAGCAGTGAGAGCGGGGGGTCGGAGACCCAGTACTTC; CDR3aa: CASSESGGSETQYF
j_gene: TRBJ2-7; abundance: NA; len: 15; d_gene: NA; v_gene: TRBV11-2; CDR3nt: TGTGCCAGCAGAGTACGATCGGGGAACTCCTACGAGCAGTACTTC; CDR3aa: CASRVRSGNSYEQYF
j_gene: TRBJ1-2; abundance: NA; len: 13; d_gene: NA; v_gene: TRBV6-5; CDR3nt: TGTGCCAGCAGTCCGCCCCAGGGCTATGGCTACACCTTC; CDR3aa: CASSPPQGYGYTF
j_gene: TRBJ1-5; abundance: few; len: 12; d_gene: NA; v_gene: TRBV7-2; CDR3nt: TGTGCCAGCAGCTTTTCAGGTCAGCCCCAGCATTTT; CDR3aa: CASSFSGQPQHF
j_gene: TRBJ2-3; abundance: NA; len: 16; d_gene: NA; v_gene: TRBV5-1; CDR3nt: TGCGCCAGCAGCGGATCGGACGGGGAGAGCACAGATACGCAGTATTTT; CDR3aa: CASSGSDGESTDTQYF
j_gene: TRBJ2-2; abundance: NA; len: 13; d_gene: NA; v_gene: TRBV29-1; CDR3nt: TGCAGCGCCGGACTACTTGGTAACGGGGAGCTGTTTTTT; CDR3aa: CSAGLLGNGELFF
j_gene: TRBJ1-4; abundance: few; len: 14; d_gene: TRBD1; v_gene: TRBV7-2; CDR3nt: TGTGCCAGCAGCTTAAACAGGGGTAATGAAAAACTGTTTTTT; CDR3aa: CASSLNRGNEKLFF
j_gene: TRBJ1-1; abundance: NA; len: 16; d_gene: NA; v_gene: TRBV4-3; CDR3nt: TGCGCCAGCAGCCAAGATCCGGGAAACATGAACACTGAAGCTTTCTTT; CDR3aa: CASSQDPGNMNTEAFF
j_gene: TRBJ2-7; abundance: NA; len: 15; d_gene: TRBD2; v_gene: TRBV5-5; CDR3nt: TGTGCCAGCAGCTTAGCGGGGGGCCCTTCCTACAAGCAGTACTTC; CDR3aa: CASSLAGGPSYKQYF
j_gene: TRBJ2-1; abundance: NA; len: 15; d_gene: NA; v_gene: TRBV7-2; CDR3nt: TGTGCCAGCAGCTTCGGCGGAAGCTCCTACAATGAGCAGTTCTTC; CDR3aa: CASSFGGSSYNEQFF